The rows below give T cell receptor beta chains drawn from one sample of a study of T cell responses to AZD1222 COVID-19 vaccine. Clones were sequenced by immunoSEQ multiplex PCR, and TCRdb holds only the in-frame ones, with some missing. The table shows roughly 100,000 clones, with approximately 84% occurring only once. The material sequenced was peripheral blood, taken 28 days after the second AZD1222 dose. These receptors were taken from an adult who received the AZD1222 COVID-19 vaccine. Each CDR3 is given with its conserved first and last residue.

TRBV2	TRBJ1-4	CASSYNRGTNEKLFF
TRBV6-5	TRBJ2-7	CASKPGSRREQYF
TRBV2	TRBJ2-2	CASSDGIGTGELFF
TRBV7-3	TRBJ2-5	CASSLAAGETQYF
TRBV9	TRBJ2-7	CASSEYSGEQYF
TRBV2	TRBJ2-7	CASYKQGGSYEQYF
TRBV15	TRBJ1-5	CATSIQLSNQPQHF
TRBV6-5	TRBJ2-7	CASSYSITGGFYEQYF
TRBV6-6	TRBJ2-1	CASSTRSGGEQFF
TRBV20-1	TRBJ2-1	CSASSGSTYNEQFF
TRBV5-1	TRBJ1-1	CASSLDRDEAFF
TRBV12-3/TRBV12-4	TRBJ1-1	CASSFVLDEAFF
TRBV27	TRBJ2-2	CASSSSSGGAPGELFF
TRBV12-3/TRBV12-4	TRBJ2-3	CASSPPGRRKYF
TRBV18	TRBJ1-1	CASSPRPGENTEAFF
TRBV7-6	TRBJ2-2	CASSLGTSANTGELFF